This T cell receptor beta chain came from a study of T cells in Graves' hyperthyroidism and ophthalmopathy. At the level of the study: Before any treatment, at initial diagnosis, peripheral blood was collected.

CDR3 length: 15 amino acids. Trimming at V came to 2 bases and at J to 8 bases, leaving 8 bases not matched to a gene. Germline CDR1 and CDR2: MDHEN and SYDVKM. Each diagnosis drew on symptoms, thyroxine, TRAb, thyroid ultrasound and orbital computed tomography findings. The sample of blood was obtained at first hyperthyroidism diagnosis (before any ophthalmopathy symptoms). Regions amplified from RNA transcripts were the TCR beta CDR3 regions. First-round RT-PCR with HTBI primers amplified the TCR CDR3 region. Each CDR3 protein is one row after TCRdb ran MiXCR on the multiplex PCR reads. The sample holds 250,000 to 300,000 distinct CDR3 sequences; approximately 15% are singletons and the top ten take about an eighth.

The chain employs TRBV28 and TRBJ2-1; 8 bases match TRBD1. The origin of this receptor is a woman aged 40 to 49 with Graves' hyperthyroidism that later progressed to Graves' ophthalmopathy. Sequencing input: blood. The CDR3 bases are TGTGCCAGCAGTTTAGAGCAGGGGGCCTTAGATGAGCAGTTCTTC. Translated: CASSLEQGALDEQFF.